The 9 T cell receptor beta chains listed next were all sequenced from one sample in a study of cytomegalovirus exposure and HLA in healthy donors. Primers included in the PCR were 60 Vbeta and 13 Jbeta primers. Sequenced by immunoSEQ multiplex PCR; TCRdb stores in-frame clones only, minus some. This table has over 100,000 clones, 8.5% to 10% appearing once. Sequencing was performed on PBMCs. The receptors were gathered from a man between 40 and 49 years old in good health and CMV-seronegative.

In its sample, this clone was seen a few times. The J gene is TRBJ2-4, the V gene TRBV6-6, with a possible D match to TRBD2 (5 bases). V shed 6 bases and J shed 1 base, with 13 bases lying between them. Germline CDR1 reads MNHNY; CDR2 reads SVGAGI (reference sequence). This CDR3 has 15 residues. The DNA of the CDR3 is TGTGCCAGCAGCATAAGGGAGAGGGCCAAAAACATTCAGTACTTC. Translated: CASSIRERAKNIQYF.

This chain connects TRBV30 to TRBJ2-5; 7 bases align to TRBD1. The CDR3 loop spans 13 amino acids. V shed 5 bases, J shed 5 bases, and the junction held 8 bases outside the gene matches. Germline V gives CDR1 GTSNPN, CDR2 SVGIG (reference sequence). The DNA for the CDR3 is TGTGCCTGGGGTACAGGGGTATGGGAGACCCAGTACTTC. It yields the protein CAWGTGVWETQYF.

The chain is built from TRBV29-1 and TRBJ1-1, with D perhaps TRBD1 (6 bases). CDR3 length: 15 residues. The V end lost 3 bases, the J end lost 0 bases, and 14 bases lay between the germline ends. Germline V gene sequence: CDR1 SQVTM, CDR2 ANQGSEA. CDR3 sequence reads: CSVDPVGTLNTEAFF. The DNA for the CDR3 is TGCAGCGTTGACCCCGTGGGGACATTGAACACTGAAGCTTTCTTT.

This clone occurred a few times. V gene TRBV4-3 combines with J gene TRBJ2-5, with 9 bases matching TRBD1. Germline CDR1 reads LGHNA; CDR2 reads YSLEER. J lost 11 bases, V lost 0 bases, and 16 bases had no gene match. CDR3 length equals 17 residues. DNA of the CDR3: TGCGCCAGCAGCCAAGAAGTCCCGGGACAGGGCATTAGGGGGCAGTACTTC. It yields the protein CASSQEVPGQGIRGQYF.

The chain combines TRBV4-3 with TRBJ1-6; 7 bases are a match to TRBD1. V was pared by 1 base and J by 6 bases, with 6 bases of the junction left unmatched. The CDR3 is 16 amino acids. Germline-derived CDR1 and CDR2 are LGHNA and YSLEER. Here the CDR3 reads CASSQGMTGPNSPLHF. CDR3 in DNA: TGCGCCAGCAGCCAAGGAATGACAGGGCCTAATTCACCCCTCCACTTT.

In nucleotides, the CDR3 is TGTGCCACTTCGAATAGCGGGCTCCAAGAGACCCAGTACTTC. This translates into CATSNSGLQETQYF. This sequence joins TRBV19 and TRBJ2-5; 7 nucleotides match TRBD2. CDR1 LNHDA and CDR2 SQIVND come from the germline V gene (reference sequence). Germline trimming cut 10 bases from V and 1 base from J; bases unmatched to any gene: 9. This CDR3 has 14 residues.

The chain employs TRBV10-1 and TRBJ2-3; D gene ambiguous. The V end lost 0 bases, the J end lost 6 bases, and 19 bases lay between the germline ends. Germline CDR1 reads WNHNN; CDR2 reads SYGVQD (reference sequence). The length of the CDR3 is 17 residues. CDR3 in DNA: TGCGCCAGCAGTGAGTCGAAGGCTGACACGTCGTGGGATACGCAGTATTTT. Its translation is CASSESKADTSWDTQYF.

The rearrangement uses TRBV19 and TRBJ1-2, with TRBD1 identical over 9 bases. This CDR3 has 14 amino acids. CDR1 is LNHDA and CDR2 is SQIVND in the germline V gene (reference sequence). J lost 4 bases, V lost 5 bases, and 5 bases had no gene match. The CDR3 nucleotides read TGTGCCAGTAGTGTAACAGGGGGCATCTATGGCTACACCTTC. Encoded protein: CASSVTGGIYGYTF.

This clone appeared a few times. The chain recombines TRBV9 with TRBJ2-7; D uncertain. This CDR3 has 13 residues. CDR1 is SGDLS, CDR2 YYNGEE, per germline. V gave up 4 bases and J gave up 0 bases, with 8 bases separating them. CDR3 protein: CASSPGPSYEQYF. As DNA, the CDR3 is TGTGCCAGCAGCCCGGGTCCCTCCTACGAGCAGTACTTC.